A single sample is the source of the 4 T cell receptor beta chains below, sequenced in a study of a mutant IDH1 vaccine in newly diagnosed glioma. The time point was: week 5, during vaccination. Alongside topical imiquimod, each dose of vaccine comprised 300 ug of mutant IDH1 20-mer peptide. No cognate antigen is known for these TCRs. Assay: immunoSEQ multiplex PCR; the TCRdb copy retains only in-frame clones and omits some. The sample carries some 38,000 clones, more than 75% recorded once. Material: PBMCs, obtained from a glioma patient whose treatment included an IDH1 peptide vaccine. The receptors come from a middle-aged man with glioma.

This rearrangement joins TRBV2 to TRBJ2-5, with TRBD1 matching 10 bases. This CDR3 contains 15 residues. The V gene end was trimmed by 6 bases and the J gene end by 3 bases; junction bases not matched to a gene: 7. The germline V gene has CDR1 SNHLY and CDR2 FYNNEI. CDR3 protein: CASSAAGTGEETQYF. The CDR3 DNA sequence: TGTGCCAGCAGCGCCGCAGGGACAGGGGAAGAGACCCAGTACTTC.

The chain carries TRBV29-1 and TRBJ2-5; weak D call: TRBD2 (6 bases). The ends were cut back, 5 bases at V and 2 bases at J, with 12 bases in the middle. The length of the CDR3 is 13 residues. Germline CDR1 SQVTM, CDR2 ANQGSEA. CDR3 in amino acids: CSVQRTKQETQYF. CDR3 DNA: TGCAGCGTTCAACGGACTAAACAAGAGACCCAGTACTTC.

This chain uses TRBV5-1 with TRBJ1-4; D remains ambiguous. The germline CDR1 and CDR2 sequences are SGHRS and YFSETQ. V was shortened by 0 bases and J by 5 bases, with 5 bases between the two germline ends. The CDR3 extends over 13 amino acids. DNA for the CDR3: TGCGCCAGCAGCTTGGGACGGAATGAAAAACTGTTTTTT. Amino acids: CASSLGRNEKLFF.

This sequence joins TRBV14 and TRBJ1-2; 8 bases are a match to TRBD1. This CDR3 region has 12 residues. Germline trimming cut 6 bases from V and 7 bases from J; bases unmatched to any gene: 4. Germline V gene lookup returns CDR1 SGHDN and CDR2 FVKESK. CDR3 coding DNA: TGTGCCAGCAGTCCAGGGGGCACTGGCTACACCTTC. Protein: CASSPGGTGYTF.